The entry that follows covers one TCR beta chain sequence. This entry comes from a study of CD8 T cells in ankylosing spondylitis. From the 5' RACE reads, TCRdb called clonotypes with MiXCR, one entry per CDR3 protein. The profile shows about 130,000 distinct CDR3 sequences, around 9% of them singletons. The germline V gene has CDR1 SGHTA and CDR2 FQGNSA. V was shortened by 5 bases and J by 3 bases, with 11 bases between the two germline ends. CDR3 length: 14 residues. The TCR was taken from a male donor with ankylosing spondylitis or in good health (not recorded which). The V and J genes are TRBV7-2 and TRBJ1-5; TRBD1 is a possible D gene (5 bases). Sequenced material: blood, either unsorted or a sorted T cell fraction (not recorded which). CDR3 in DNA: TGTGCCAGCAGCGGCGGGACCCTCAATCAGCCCCAGCATTTT. It yields the protein CASSGGTLNQPQHF.